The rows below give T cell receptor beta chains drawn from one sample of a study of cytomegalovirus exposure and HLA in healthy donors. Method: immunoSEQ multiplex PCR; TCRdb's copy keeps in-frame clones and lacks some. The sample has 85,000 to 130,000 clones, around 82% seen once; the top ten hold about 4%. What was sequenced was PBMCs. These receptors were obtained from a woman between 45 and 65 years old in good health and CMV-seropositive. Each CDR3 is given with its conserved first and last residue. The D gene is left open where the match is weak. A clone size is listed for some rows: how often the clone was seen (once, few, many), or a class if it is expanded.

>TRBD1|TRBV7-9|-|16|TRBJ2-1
CASSVGQATSYNEQFF
TGTGCCAGCAGCGTGGGACAGGCGACCTCCTACAATGAGCAGTTCTTC
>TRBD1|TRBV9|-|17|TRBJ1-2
CASSAGQGARGNYGYTF
TGTGCCAGCAGCGCAGGACAGGGGGCGCGTGGTAACTATGGCTACACCTTC
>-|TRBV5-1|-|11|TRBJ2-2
CASSSAGELFF
TGCGCCAGCAGCTCGGCCGGGGAGCTGTTTTTT
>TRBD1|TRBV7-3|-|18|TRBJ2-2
CASSLNSGQGNFAGELFF
TGTGCCAGCAGCTTAAATAGCGGACAGGGAAATTTCGCCGGGGAGCTGTTTTTT
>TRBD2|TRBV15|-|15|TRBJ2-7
CATSPSLAGAGEQYF
TGTGCCACCAGCCCCTCCCTAGCGGGAGCCGGTGAGCAGTACTTC
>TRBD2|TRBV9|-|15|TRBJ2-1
CASSVLAGGRDEQFF
TGTGCCAGCAGCGTACTAGCGGGAGGTCGGGATGAGCAGTTCTTC
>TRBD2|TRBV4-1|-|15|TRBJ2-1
CASSKGTSGNNEQFF
TGCGCCAGCAGCAAGGGGACTAGCGGGAACAATGAGCAGTTCTTC
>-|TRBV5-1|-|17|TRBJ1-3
CASSVAGSADSGNTIYF
TGCGCCAGCAGCGTCGCCGGGTCCGCCGACTCTGGAAACACCATATATTTT
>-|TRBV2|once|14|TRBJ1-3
CASKSVLSGNTIYF
TGTGCCTCGAAGTCGGTTCTCTCTGGAAACACCATATATTTT
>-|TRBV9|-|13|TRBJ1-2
CASSAGGAQGYTF
TGTGCCAGCAGCGCTGGGGGGGCGCAGGGCTACACCTTC
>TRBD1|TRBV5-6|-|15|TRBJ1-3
CASSPDREPGNTIYF
TGCGCCAGCAGCCCGGACAGGGAACCTGGAAACACCATATATTTT
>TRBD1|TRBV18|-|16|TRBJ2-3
CASSPRTGYLADTQYF
TGTGCCAGCTCACCAAGGACAGGGTATTTAGCAGATACGCAGTATTTT
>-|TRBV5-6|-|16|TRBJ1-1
CASSLEGQGGHAQAFF
TGTGCCAGCAGCTTGGAGGGGCAGGGCGGCCATGCCCAGGCTTTCTTT
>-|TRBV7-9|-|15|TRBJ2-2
CASSLGGQNTGELFF
TGTGCCAGCAGCTTAGGGGGCCAGAACACCGGGGAGCTGTTTTTT